This paragraph covers one T cell receptor beta chain sequence. This receptor's antigen is unknown. Nothing much larger sits one base from this clone, and base qualities are not available. Patients with a history of autoimmune disease or receiving systemic immunosuppression were excluded from the trial. In every dose cohort, peripheral blood was drawn for TCR sequencing at baseline, cycle 4 day 1, and cycle 7 day 1. The samples were drawn from a first-in-human, open-label, multicenter phase I dose-escalation trial of ivuxolimab. Adults with locally advanced or metastatic melanoma, renal cell, hepatocellular, or head and neck squamous cell carcinoma were enrolled in the trial. Before TCR sequencing, CD4+ and CD8+ T cells were separately sorted from peripheral blood. V drops 0 bases and J drops 1 base, leaving 8 bases in between. CDR1 and CDR2 are read off the germline V gene as SGHDT and YYEEEE. The CDR3 covers 14 residues, taking in both the cysteine and the phenylalanine. The kept DNA is CDR3 alone, 42 bases in frame from the first base.

For sequencing of the TCRbeta CDR3 region, genomic DNA was extracted from the sorted cells. The immunoSEQ Assay was used for sequencing of TCRbeta CDR3 regions. TCRdb mirrors the immuneACCESS table, restricted to in-frame sequences. Some clones are absent from its copies; in checked studies, under half trace to an unresolved V gene, and the reason for the others is unknown. The sample includes some 55,000 clones, with more than 85% observed a single time. The ten largest clones add up to roughly an eighth of the sample. The data belong to a study of OX40 agonist ivuxolimab in advanced cancers. Study-level background: Ivuxolimab, which targeted the costimulatory receptor OX40 (CD134), was an agonistic, fully human IgG2 monoclonal antibody. Patients were allowed to have had prior anti-PD-1, anti-PD-L1 or anti-CTLA-4 therapy, and approximately 40% of the dose-escalation patients had been treated with checkpoint inhibitors. The paper describes the monotherapy dose-escalation part (N = 52 patients) of the phase I trial of ivuxolimab. Peripheral TCRbeta sequencing was intended to test whether TCR sequence diversity was altered and clonal T-cell expansion was caused by ivuxolimab. In the dose-escalation cohort, 70% to 90% of patients were male, and the mean age was roughly 56 years with a range of about 20 to 90. Intravenous ivuxolimab was administered to patients every 2 weeks at six dose levels: 0.01, 0.1, 0.3, 1.5, 3 and 10 mg/kg. Of the approximately 50 patients in dose escalation, around 20 had hepatocellular carcinoma, some 15 had melanoma, 9 had renal cell carcinoma and 9 had head and neck cancer. Partial responses were achieved by three dose-escalation patients, of whom one had hepatocellular carcinoma and two had cutaneous melanoma.

The full study reports these points: The antigen specificity of the peripheral T cells that underwent clonal expansion was not determined. After ivuxolimab, CD8+ T cells had more expanded clones than CD4+ T cells on average. Clonal expansion of both CD4+ and CD8+ blood T cells was observed from baseline to week 6 at doses 0.1 to 3.0 mg/kg. Low levels of normalized T-cell clonal expansion were also seen in some patients who did not respond. In the 0.1-3.0 mg/kg groups, partial responders were among the patients with the lowest normalized peripheral clonal expansion, particularly in CD8+ T cells.

The receptor comes from an adult with an advanced solid tumor such as melanoma, head and neck, liver or kidney cancer. The V and J genes are TRBV5-6 and TRBJ2-7; TRBD1 might be the D gene, on 5 matching bases. Material: CD4+ or CD8+ T cells sorted from blood, obtained in a trial of the OX40 agonist ivuxolimab. The CDR3 protein is CASSLGRESYEQYF. The DNA sequence follows: TGTGCCAGCAGCTTGGGCAGGGAATCCTACGAGCAGTACTTC. The entire variable domain, with the stretches around the CDR3 drawn from the reference TRBV5-6 and TRBJ2-7 proteins, is DAGVTQSPTHLIKTRGQQVTLRCSPKSGHDTVSWYQQALGQGPQFIFQYYEEEERQRGNFPDRFSGHQFPNYSSELNVNALLLGDSALYLCASSLGRESYEQYFGPGTRLTVT.